This entry describes one TCR beta chain. Its antigen is unidentified. Selected positively for CCR7 and CD45RO-negative, naive CD8 cells excluded terminally differentiated effector memory CD45RA+ cells. The data are from a study of shared clonotypes between healthy human individuals. Here immunoSEQ multiplex PCR was the method, and the copy in TCRdb shows in-frame clones only, minus some. The table has more than 600,000 clones, about 90% seen once. Findings and limits, study-wide: The expectation was that sequencing depth would affect clonotype sharing among donors. A handful of donors held about 4.6% of naive CD4 clonotypes in common.

V shed 1 base, J shed 5 bases, and the junction held 10 bases outside the gene matches. The germline CDR1 and CDR2 sequences are SGHAT and FQNNGV. The CDR3 contains 16 residues. This TCR came from a man aged 30 to 45 in good health. Sequenced: naive CD8+ T cells sorted from blood. The V and J genes are TRBV11-2 and TRBJ2-7, with TRBD2 identical over 8 bases. DNA of the CDR3: TGTGCCAGCAGCTTAGTGACGGGACTAGTATTTGACGAGCAGTACTTC. Its translation is CASSLVTGLVFDEQYF.